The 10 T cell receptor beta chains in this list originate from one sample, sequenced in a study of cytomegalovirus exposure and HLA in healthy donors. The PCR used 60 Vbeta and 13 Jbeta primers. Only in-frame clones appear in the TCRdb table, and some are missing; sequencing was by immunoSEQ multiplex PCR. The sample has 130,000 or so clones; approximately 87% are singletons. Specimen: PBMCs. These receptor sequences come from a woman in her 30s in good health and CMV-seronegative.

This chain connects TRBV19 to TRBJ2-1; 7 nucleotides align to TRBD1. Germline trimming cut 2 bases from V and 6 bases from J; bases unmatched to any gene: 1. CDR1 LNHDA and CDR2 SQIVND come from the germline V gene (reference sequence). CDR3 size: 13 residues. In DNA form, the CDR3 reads TGTGCCAGTAGTATAACAGGGGCCAATGAGCAGTTCTTC. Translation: CASSITGANEQFF.

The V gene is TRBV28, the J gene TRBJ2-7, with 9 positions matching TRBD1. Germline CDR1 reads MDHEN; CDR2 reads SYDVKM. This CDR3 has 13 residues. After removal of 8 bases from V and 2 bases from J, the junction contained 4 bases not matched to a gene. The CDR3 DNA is TGTGCCAGCCTACAGGGGGCTGCCTACGAGCAGTACTTC. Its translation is CASLQGAAYEQYF.

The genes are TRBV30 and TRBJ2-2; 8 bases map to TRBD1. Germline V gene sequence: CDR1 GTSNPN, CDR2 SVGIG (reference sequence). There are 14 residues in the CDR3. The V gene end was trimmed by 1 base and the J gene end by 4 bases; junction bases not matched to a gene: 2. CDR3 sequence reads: CAWSGTGTTGELFF. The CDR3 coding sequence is TGTGCCTGGAGTGGGACAGGGACCACCGGGGAGCTGTTTTTT.

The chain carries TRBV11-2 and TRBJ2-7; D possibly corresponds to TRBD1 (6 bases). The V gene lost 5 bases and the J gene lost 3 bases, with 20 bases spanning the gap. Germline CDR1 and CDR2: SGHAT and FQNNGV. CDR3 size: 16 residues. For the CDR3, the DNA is TGTGCCAGCAGCACCCAACCGACAGGAGGCCTCTACGAGCAGTACTTC. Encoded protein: CASSTQPTGGLYEQYF.

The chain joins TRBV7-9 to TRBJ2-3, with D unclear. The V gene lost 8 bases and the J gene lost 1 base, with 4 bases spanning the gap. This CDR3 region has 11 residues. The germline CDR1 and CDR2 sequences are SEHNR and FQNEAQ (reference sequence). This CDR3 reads CASEGTDTQYF. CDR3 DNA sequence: TGTGCCAGCGAGGGCACAGATACGCAGTATTTT.

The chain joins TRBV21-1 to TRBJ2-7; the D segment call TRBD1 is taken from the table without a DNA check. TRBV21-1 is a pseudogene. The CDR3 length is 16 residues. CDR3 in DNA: TGTGCCAGCAGCAGATTAAACTACAGGTCATCCTACGAGCAGTACTTC. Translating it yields CASSRLNYRSSYEQYF.

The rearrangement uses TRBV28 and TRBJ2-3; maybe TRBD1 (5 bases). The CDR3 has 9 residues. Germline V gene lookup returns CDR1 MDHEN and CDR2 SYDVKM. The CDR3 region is CATGDTQYF. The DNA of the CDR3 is TGTGCTACAGGAGATACGCAGTATTTT.

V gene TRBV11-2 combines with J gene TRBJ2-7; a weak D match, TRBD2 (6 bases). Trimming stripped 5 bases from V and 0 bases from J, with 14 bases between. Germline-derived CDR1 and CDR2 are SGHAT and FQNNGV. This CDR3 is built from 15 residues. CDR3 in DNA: TGTGCCAGCAGCATGGGCGGGGTTAGCTCCTACGAGCAGTACTTC. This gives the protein CASSMGGVSSYEQYF. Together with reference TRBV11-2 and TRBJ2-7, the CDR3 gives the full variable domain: EAGVAQSPRYKIIEKRQSVAFWCNPISGHATLYWYQQILGQGPKLLIQFQNNGVVDDSQLPKDRFSAERLKGVDSTLKIQPAKLEDSAVYLCASSMGGVSSYEQYFGPGTRLTVT.

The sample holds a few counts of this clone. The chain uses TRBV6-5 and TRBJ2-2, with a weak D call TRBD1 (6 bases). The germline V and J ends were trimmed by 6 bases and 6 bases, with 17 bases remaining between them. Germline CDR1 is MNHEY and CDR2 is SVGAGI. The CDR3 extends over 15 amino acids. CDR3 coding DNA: TGTGCCAGCAGGAGTCCTACAGGGTACCCCGGGGAGCTGTTTTTT. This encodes CASRSPTGYPGELFF.

The CDR3 reads CASLPGNLGGDYNEQFF. CDR3 sequence (DNA): TGTGCCAGCTTACCCGGGAATTTGGGGGGGGACTACAATGAGCAGTTCTTC. The chain uses TRBV2 and TRBJ2-1, with 7 bases lining up with TRBD2. CDR3 length equals 17 residues. After removal of 8 bases from V and 3 bases from J, the junction contained 16 bases not matched to a gene. Germline-derived CDR1 and CDR2 are SNHLY and FYNNEI.